This is a list of T cell receptor beta chains from one sample in a study of OX40 agonist ivuxolimab in advanced cancers. Clones were sequenced by immunoSEQ multiplex PCR, and TCRdb holds only the in-frame ones, with some missing. The sample has 80,000 or so clones; 80% to 90% are singletons. Here the sequenced sample was CD4+ or CD8+ T cells sorted from blood, taken in a trial of the OX40 agonist ivuxolimab. Receptors were obtained from an adult with an advanced solid tumor such as melanoma, head and neck, liver or kidney cancer. Both conserved end residues are part of each CDR3. The D gene is left open where the match is weak. Clone size is shown for a subset of rows, as once, few, many or a class of expanded clone.

V	D	size	J	DNA	CDR3
TRBV7-7	-	once	TRBJ1-4	TGTGCCAGCAGCTTAGGCCGGAATGAAAAACTGTTTTTT	CASSLGRNEKLFF
TRBV9	TRBD1	-	TRBJ1-4	TGTGCCAGCAGCGTTGACAGGGGCGAAAAACTGTTTTTT	CASSVDRGEKLFF
TRBV7-2	-	-	TRBJ1-3	TGTGCCAGCAGCTTGAGAAACGAAGCAAACACCATATATTTT	CASSLRNEANTIYF
TRBV5-1	TRBD1	-	TRBJ1-1	TGCGCCAGCAGCTCCCTCCAGGGGGTGAACACTGAAGCTTTCTTT	CASSSLQGVNTEAFF
TRBV19	-	-	TRBJ1-5	TGTGCCAGTAGTATAGGGGGGTCTCCTCACCAGCCCCAGCATTTT	CASSIGGSPHQPQHF
TRBV28	TRBD1	-	TRBJ1-2	TGTGCCAGCAGGATTAGGACAGGGAAAGCTAACTATGGCTACACCTTC	CASRIRTGKANYGYTF
TRBV15	-	-	TRBJ1-2	TGTGCCACCAGCTTAGGACAGCTCGGGAAGGGGGGCTACACCTTC	CATSLGQLGKGGYTF
TRBV18	TRBD1	-	TRBJ1-3	TGTGCCAGCTCACCTAAGGGACAGGGGTCCTCTGGAAACACCATATATTTT	CASSPKGQGSSGNTIYF
TRBV11-2	-	-	TRBJ1-2	TGTGCCAGCAAAAGACTGACCTCATGGGGGGGCGCTTTTGGCTACACCTTC	CASKRLTSWGGAFGYTF
TRBV11-3	TRBD2	-	TRBJ2-5	TGTGCCAGCAGCAGGGCTAGCGGACACCAAGAGACCCAGTACTTC	CASSRASGHQETQYF
TRBV4-3	-	once	TRBJ2-7	TGCGCCAGCAGCCAAGATCGTCAGACAAGGGGAAAGTACTTC	CASSQDRQTRGKYF
TRBV7-8	TRBD2	-	TRBJ2-5	TGTGCCAGCAGCCCCACGCTAGCGGGGGGGCAAGAGACCCAGTACTTC	CASSPTLAGGQETQYF
TRBV2	TRBD1	-	TRBJ2-2	TGTGCCAGCAGAGGGGACAGGGGGCCCGGGGAGCTGTTTTTT	CASRGDRGPGELFF
TRBV11-2	TRBD2	-	TRBJ2-3	TGTGCCAGCAGCTCGACTAGCGGGAGGACTCGGGGCACAGATACGCAGTATTTT	CASSSTSGRTRGTDTQYF
TRBV19	TRBD2	-	TRBJ2-5	TGTGCCAGTAGTATAGCGGGGGGGGGAGTACAAGAGACCCAGTACTTC	CASSIAGGGVQETQYF
TRBV5-4	-	-	TRBJ1-1	TGTGCCAGCAGCATGACAGCCTTGAACACTGAAGCTTTCTTT	CASSMTALNTEAFF
TRBV19	-	-	TRBJ1-6	TGTGCCAGTAGTTATCAGGGTTCCGCTAATTCACCCCTCCACTTT	CASSYQGSANSPLHF
TRBV9	TRBD1	once	TRBJ1-1	TGTGCCAGCGCCCCCCGGGACAGGGGGCTGTACACTGAAGCTTTCTTT	CASAPRDRGLYTEAFF
TRBV7-9	-	-	TRBJ1-1	TGTGCCAGCAGCTTGTTAACTGAAGCTTTCTTT	CASSLLTEAFF
TRBV10-3	-	-	TRBJ2-1	TGTGCCATCAGTGTACTAAGCGGATCTTACAATGAGCAGTTCTTC	CAISVLSGSYNEQFF
TRBV2	-	-	TRBJ2-7	TGTGCCAGCAGGCGGGACATCTCCTACGAGCAGTACTTC	CASRRDISYEQYF
TRBV7-9	-	-	TRBJ1-3	TGTGCCAGCAGCTTATACGGGGGTACGGGATCCGGAAACACCATATATTTT	CASSLYGGTGSGNTIYF
TRBV5-1	-	-	TRBJ2-4	TGCGCCAGCAGCTTGGCGGACAGAACCAAAAACATTCAGTACTTC	CASSLADRTKNIQYF
TRBV30	-	-	TRBJ2-5	TGTGCCTGGAGGGGAACTTGGGACGGGCCGACAGGCCGGGCCTCGGGAGAGCAGTACTTC	CAWRGTWDGPTGRASGEQYF
TRBV7-6	TRBD1	-	TRBJ2-5	TGTGCCAGCAGTTCCGTAGACAGGGGAGAGACCCAGTACTTC	CASSSVDRGETQYF
TRBV9	-	once	TRBJ1-3	TGTGCCAGCAGCGTGGCGAGCTCTGGAAACACCATATATTTT	CASSVASSGNTIYF
TRBV18	-	-	TRBJ1-1	TGTGCCAGCTCACCACGACACAGGGAGAACACTGAAGCTTTCTTT	CASSPRHRENTEAFF
TRBV5-1	-	-	TRBJ2-7	TGCGCCAGCAGTGTCCAGTCCGGGTTCGACTACGAGCAGTACTTC	CASSVQSGFDYEQYF
TRBV7-6	-	once	TRBJ1-6	TGTGCCAGCAGCCCAAGGAGTGTGGGGGGCGGATATAATTCACCCCTCCACTTT	CASSPRSVGGGYNSPLHF
TRBV7-9	-	-	TRBJ1-1	TGTGCCAGCAGCTTAGATTCCTATTACACTGAAGCTTTCTTT	CASSLDSYYTEAFF
TRBV30	TRBD1	-	TRBJ2-7	TGTGCCTGGGGGACAGGGACTATCCACGAGCAGTACTTC	CAWGTGTIHEQYF
TRBV27	-	-	TRBJ2-2	TGTGCCAGCAGGCCCGGGGGACCGAACACCGGGGAGCTGTTTTTT	CASRPGGPNTGELFF
TRBV28	-	-	TRBJ1-6	TGTGCCAGCAGTTTTCAGGACAGCTATAATTCACCCCTCCACTTT	CASSFQDSYNSPLHF
TRBV7-2	-	once	TRBJ2-7	TGTGCCAGCAGCTTGACCCCCTACGAGCAGTACTTC	CASSLTPYEQYF
TRBV2	TRBD2	-	TRBJ2-5	TGTGCCAGCAGTGAAGCGCGGGGGGGAGGGTACCAAGAGACCCAGTACTTC	CASSEARGGGYQETQYF
TRBV6-1	-	few	TRBJ2-3	TGTGCCAGCAAAGGGGAGATCCAACCGCAGTATTTT	CASKGEIQPQYF
TRBV7-2	-	-	TRBJ2-5	TGTGCCAGCAGGACCCCTATCGAGACCCAGTACTTC	CASRTPIETQYF
TRBV10-3	TRBD1	once	TRBJ1-2	TGTGCCTCAACTACAGGGGAGGGTGGCTACACCTTC	CASTTGEGGYTF
TRBV7-9	TRBD1	once	TRBJ1-5	TGTGCCAGCAGCTTACAGGGGGCGAATCAGCCCCAGCATTTT	CASSLQGANQPQHF
TRBV19	-	once	TRBJ1-1	TGTGCCAGTAGAAGGAGCGGAGGTTGGGGCACTGAAGCTTTCTTT	CASRRSGGWGTEAFF
TRBV7-8	TRBD1	-	TRBJ1-2	TGTGCCAGCAGCCTCAGACAGGGGGGAGGCTACACCTTC	CASSLRQGGGYTF
TRBV11-2	-	-	TRBJ2-1	TGTGCCAGCAGCTCCGTTCGGCGGTACAATGAGCAGTTCTTC	CASSSVRRYNEQFF
TRBV19	TRBD1	-	TRBJ1-3	TGTGCCAGTAGTATTCTTCTTCCTGGGACAGGGAAGAACACCATATATTTT	CASSILLPGTGKNTIYF
TRBV27	-	-	TRBJ1-5	TGTGCCAGCAGTTTACGTCCGGGGTTTCAGCCCCAGCATTTT	CASSLRPGFQPQHF
TRBV14	-	many	TRBJ1-4	TGTGCCAGCAGCCATTCTGCAGGTCGGGTTGAAAAACTGTTTTTT	CASSHSAGRVEKLFF
TRBV30	-	-	TRBJ2-7	TGTGCCTGGAGTGTTTATGACGGGCGTCCCTACGAGCAGTACTTC	CAWSVYDGRPYEQYF
TRBV18	TRBD1	once	TRBJ2-2	TGTGCCAGCTCCCCGACTGGGACAGGGTCAACCGGGGAGCTGTTTTTT	CASSPTGTGSTGELFF
TRBV18	TRBD1	-	TRBJ1-1	TGTGCCAGCTCACTTGACAGGGTGGCTGAAGCTTTCTTT	CASSLDRVAEAFF
TRBV10-1	-	few	TRBJ1-3	TGCGCCAGCAGGCCCGACAGGAGCTCTGGAAACACCATATATTTT	CASRPDRSSGNTIYF
TRBV7-8	TRBD2	-	TRBJ2-1	TGTGCCAGCAGCTTAGCCGTGGGGGGGGACCTTCGACCCCCATACGATGAGCAGTTCTTC	CASSLAVGGDLRPPYDEQFF
TRBV7-9	TRBD1	-	TRBJ1-2	TGTGCCAGCAGCCGGACAGGGGTTAGAGGCTACACCTTC	CASSRTGVRGYTF
TRBV18	TRBD1	-	TRBJ1-4	TGTGCCAGCTCACAGACAGGGGTAACTAATGAAAAACTGTTTTTT	CASSQTGVTNEKLFF
TRBV7-9	-	-	TRBJ2-2	TGTGCCAGCAACCGAGGGACCGGGGAGCTGTTTTTT	CASNRGTGELFF
TRBV11-2	-	-	TRBJ2-7	TGTGCCAGCAGCGTAGAGGACTACTCCTACGAGCAGTACTTC	CASSVEDYSYEQYF